Listed here are 24 T cell receptor beta chains from one sample, sequenced in a study of identical twins. TCRdb fed the 5' RACE reads into MiXCR, producing one record per CDR3 protein. The sample lists roughly 150,000 distinct CDR3 sequences; around 3.5% were seen once. The sample was memory T cells sorted from blood. Receptors originate from a man between 18 and 35 years old in good health.

The table lists this clonotype with many counts. The chain employs TRBV6-1 and TRBJ1-6, with D hard to call. Germline CDR1 MNHNS, CDR2 SASEGT. CDR3 length equals 13 residues. Deletions cut 6 bases from V and 9 bases from J, with 12 bases between. DNA of the CDR3: TGTGCCAGCAGGTCAGGTTCAAGTTCACCCCTCCACTTT. This translates into CASRSGSSSPLHF.

There are many counts of this clonotype. The chain links TRBV12-3 or TRBV12-4 to TRBJ2-2; D tentatively reads TRBD1 or TRBD2 (5 bases each). The ends were cut back, 1 base at V and 6 bases at J, with 15 bases in the middle. This CDR3 is built from 16 residues. CDR3 DNA sequence: TGTGCCAGCAGTTTAGATCAGGGCTTGAGGGCCGGGGAGCTGTTTTTT. It yields the protein CASSLDQGLRAGELFF.

There are many counts of this clonotype. The chain couples TRBV11-3 to TRBJ2-1; 9 bases are shared with TRBD1. The germline V gene has CDR1 SGHNT and CDR2 YENEEA. This CDR3 contains 13 residues. Trimming took 4 bases from V and 9 from J; bases not matched to a gene: 4. CDR3 residues: CASSSLTGGEQFF. CDR3 sequence (DNA): TGTGCCAGCAGCTCCCTGACAGGGGGTGAGCAGTTCTTC.

This clonotype was found a few times. This chain connects TRBV6-2 or TRBV6-3 to TRBJ2-2; 10 nucleotides agree with TRBD1. The CDR3 contains 17 residues. The V gene end was trimmed by 5 bases and the J gene end by 1 base; junction bases not matched to a gene: 7. Germline-derived CDR1 and CDR2 are MNHEY and SVGEGT. The CDR3 DNA follows: TGTGCCAGCAGTAAGACAGGGGGCACTAAGAACACCGGGGAGCTGTTTTTT. This sequence encodes CASSKTGGTKNTGELFF.

This clonotype was observed at least ten times. The chain carries TRBV14 and TRBJ2-3, with D hard to call. Germline V gene sequence: CDR1 SGHDN, CDR2 FVKESK. This CDR3 region has 13 residues. Trimming stripped 0 bases from V and 8 bases from J, with 9 bases between. The CDR3 protein is CASSQEPAATQYF. The CDR3 nucleotides are TGTGCCAGCAGCCAAGAACCGGCGGCTACGCAGTATTTT. The variable domain in full, with the rest retrieved from reference TRBV14 and TRBJ2-3, is EAGVTQFPSHSVIEKGQTVTLRCDPISGHDNLYWYRRVMGKEIKFLLHFVKESKQDESGMPNNRFLAERTGGTYSTLKVQPAELEDSGVYFCASSQEPAATQYFGPGTRLTVL.

This clonotype showed up many times. This chain joins TRBV18 and TRBJ2-2; 8 bases fit TRBD1. The CDR3 consists of 15 residues. Per germline, CDR1 KGHSH and CDR2 LQKENI. The V gene end was trimmed by 3 bases and the J gene end by 3 bases; junction bases not matched to a gene: 3. CDR3 in amino acids: CASSPTGADTGELFF. The CDR3 coding sequence is TGTGCCAGCTCACCGACAGGGGCGGACACCGGGGAGCTGTTTTTT.

This clonotype appeared many times. The chain carries TRBV6-2 or TRBV6-3 and TRBJ2-1, with 7 bases that match TRBD1. The germline V gene encodes CDR1 MNHEY and CDR2 SVGEGT. The V gene end was trimmed by 2 bases and the J gene end by 5 bases; junction bases not matched to a gene: 9. CDR3 size: 16 residues. CDR3 sequence: CASSYRTGQLHNEQFF. The CDR3 DNA is TGTGCCAGCAGTTACCGGACAGGCCAACTCCACAATGAGCAGTTCTTC.

This clonotype was found many times. This chain links TRBV7-8 with TRBJ2-2; D may match TRBD1 or TRBD2 (5 bases each). Deletions cut 5 bases from V and 6 bases from J, with 16 bases between. Looked up from germline, CDR1 is SGHVS and CDR2 is FQNEAQ. This CDR3 has 15 residues. The DNA for the CDR3 is TGTGCCAGCAGCACCCCGGGACCAAGGGCCGGGGAGCTGTTTTTT. Protein product: CASSTPGPRAGELFF.

Concerning this clonotype: This clone may be a read error of a much larger clone one base away. The rearrangement joins TRBV20-1 to TRBJ2-1; D ambiguous. The CDR3 totals 13 residues. Trimming left V 8 bases short and J 5 bases short, with 16 bases between. Germline V lookup: CDR1 DFQATT, CDR2 SNEGSKA (reference sequence). In DNA form, the CDR3 reads TGCAGTTCTAAATTCCGACGGGACAATGAGCAGTTCTTC. Translation gives CSSKFRRDNEQFF.

This clonotype was observed many times. The gene calls are TRBV6-5 and TRBJ2-1, with D possibly matching TRBD1 (6 bases). Trimming pared 0 bases from V and 5 bases from J, leaving 11 bases between. In germline, CDR1 is MNHEY, CDR2 SVGAGI. The CDR3 loop spans 15 amino acids. The CDR3 DNA reads TGTGCCAGCAGTTACTCGATACAGGGAGACAATGAGCAGTTCTTC. It encodes CASSYSIQGDNEQFF.

Sample share makes this clonotype medium-sized (0.01 to 0.1%). The chain is built from TRBV4-3 and TRBJ1-6; D remains ambiguous. This CDR3 has 13 residues. Germline CDR1 reads LGHNA; CDR2 reads YSLEER. Trimming took off 2 bases at V and 10 bases at J, with 9 bases between the two ends. The CDR3 protein is CASSQRRGSPLHF. DNA for the CDR3: TGCGCCAGCAGCCAAAGGAGAGGATCACCCCTCCACTTT.

This clonotype was recorded many times. The chain uses TRBV6-6 and TRBJ2-5; tentative D call: TRBD1 (6 bases). V dropped 6 bases and J dropped 4 bases, with 9 bases sitting between them. Germline CDR1 reads MNHNY; CDR2 reads SVGAGI (reference sequence). CDR3 length: 12 amino acids. Written as DNA, the CDR3 is TGTGCCAGCAGATCAGGGGTAGAGACCCAGTACTTC. The encoded protein is CASRSGVETQYF.

With regard to this clonotype: A much more abundant neighbour one base away suggests this may be a read error. J is TRBJ1-2 and V is TRBV6-2 or TRBV6-3; D is uncertain. The germline V and J ends were trimmed by 7 bases and 3 bases, with 6 bases remaining between them. Germline CDR1 reads MNHEY; CDR2 reads SVGEGT. The CDR3 is made up of 11 amino acids. The CDR3 protein is CASITDYGYTF. The DNA for the CDR3 is TGTGCCAGCATAACGGACTATGGCTACACCTTC.

The table lists this clonotype with many counts. The V and J genes are TRBV20-1 and TRBJ2-1, with 10 bases lining up with TRBD2. The length of the CDR3 is 14 residues. Germline V gene sequence: CDR1 DFQATT, CDR2 SNEGSKA (reference sequence). Trimming cost V 4 bases and J 6 bases; bases outside gene matches: 6. The CDR3 loop reads CSATLAGVANEQFF. In DNA form, the CDR3 reads TGCAGTGCTACTCTAGCGGGAGTAGCCAATGAGCAGTTCTTC.

This clonotype was seen repeatedly, ten times or more. The CDR3 region is CASSLGLAGLYNEQFF. In nucleotides, the CDR3 is TGTGCCAGCAGCTTAGGCCTAGCGGGTCTTTACAATGAGCAGTTCTTC. The chain uses TRBV11-2 and TRBJ2-1; TRBD2 matches at 8 bases. Germline V gene lookup returns CDR1 SGHAT and CDR2 FQNNGV. The CDR3 runs 16 residues. The V and J ends lost 1 base and 4 bases, in that order; junction bases with no gene match: 6.

The chain is built from TRBV19 and TRBJ1-2; the D is unclear. This CDR3 region has 15 residues. Germline V gene sequence: CDR1 LNHDA, CDR2 SQIVND (reference sequence). Trimming removed 0 bases from V and 2 bases from J, with 10 bases in between. The CDR3 DNA reads TGTGCCAGTAGTATAGATTCAAGAGGGAACTATGGCTACACCTTC. Amino acids: CASSIDSRGNYGYTF.

This clonotype was seen repeatedly, ten times or more. This rearrangement joins TRBV7-3 to TRBJ2-3; no definite D call. Trimming removed 1 base from V and 4 bases from J, with 18 bases in between. This CDR3 comprises 17 residues. The germline gives CDR1 SGHTA, CDR2 FQGTGA. The CDR3 loop reads CASSLKGPLRAADTQYF. Here the CDR3 DNA reads TGTGCCAGCAGCTTAAAAGGACCCCTAAGGGCCGCAGATACGCAGTATTTT. The variable domain in full, with the rest retrieved from reference TRBV7-3 and TRBJ2-3, is GAGVSQTPSNKVTEKGKYVELRCDPISGHTALYWYRQSLGQGPEFLIYFQGTGAADDSGLPNDRFFAVRPEGSVSTLKIQRTERGDSAVYLCASSLKGPLRAADTQYFGPGTRLTVL.

This clonotype was observed a few times. This sequence joins TRBV20-1 and TRBJ2-1, with TRBD2 identical over 8 bases. The trim removed 3 bases at V and 7 bases at J, leaving 2 bases unmatched. The CDR3 sequence is 12 residues long. The V gene's germline CDR1 is DFQATT and CDR2 SNEGSKA (reference sequence). DNA of the CDR3: TGCAGTGCTAGCTTAGCGGGGAATGAGCAGTTCTTC. This gives the protein CSASLAGNEQFF.

This clonotype was seen repeatedly, ten times or more. The chain recombines TRBV29-1 with TRBJ2-4, with 8 bases that match TRBD2. V lost 2 bases and J lost 6; bases outside the gene matches: 3. This CDR3 is built from 13 residues. CDR1 and CDR2 (germline): SQVTM, ANQGSEA. The CDR3 loop is CSVESSGGNIQYF. CDR3 DNA: TGCAGCGTTGAATCAAGCGGGGGAAACATTCAGTACTTC.

This clonotype was recorded many times. The chain employs TRBV11-2 and TRBJ2-3; D is possibly TRBD2 (6 bases). Germline values: CDR1 SGHAT, CDR2 FQNNGV. V was shortened by 1 base and J by 5 bases, with 16 bases between the two germline ends. This CDR3 contains 16 residues. The CDR3 nucleotides are TGTGCCAGCAGCTTAGTATACGGAGGGATTTTAGATACGCAGTATTTT. The encoded protein is CASSLVYGGILDTQYF.

This clonotype was recorded at least ten times. CDR3 protein: CASSFQGQGETQYF. CDR3 coding DNA: TGTGCCAGCAGCTTTCAAGGACAGGGAGAGACCCAGTACTTC. V gene TRBV7-2 combines with J gene TRBJ2-5, with 8 bases aligning to TRBD1. V lost 3 bases, J lost 4 bases, and 4 bases stayed unmatched. There are 14 residues in the CDR3. From germline, CDR1 is SGHTA and CDR2 FQGNSA.

The CDR3 nucleotides are TGCGCCAGCAGCCCGGAGGGGTTCTCTGGGGCCAACGTCCTGACTTTC. Residues: CASSPEGFSGANVLTF. This chain links TRBV5-1 with TRBJ2-6, with a weak D call TRBD2 (6 bases). V lost 4 bases and J 0 bases, leaving 11 bases between the germline ends. This CDR3 comprises 16 residues. CDR1 and CDR2 from the germline V gene are SGHRS and YFSETQ.

This clonotype was seen at least ten times. The chain has TRBV28 and TRBJ2-7; TRBD2 matches at 8 bases. The CDR3 extends over 14 amino acids. Looked up from germline, CDR1 is MDHEN and CDR2 is SYDVKM. J gave up 0 bases and V 6 bases, and 4 bases lay outside the gene matches. DNA for the CDR3: TGTGCCAGCAGCCCTAGCGGGTTCTCCTACGAGCAGTACTTC. The encoded protein is CASSPSGFSYEQYF.

At least ten counts were recorded for this clonotype. The chain uses TRBV5-4 and TRBJ2-3; 10 nucleotides line up with TRBD2. Trimming removed 4 bases from V and 1 base from J; junction bases left unmatched: 3. The CDR3 sequence is 15 residues long. Germline V CDR1 and CDR2: SGHNT, YYREEE (reference sequence). This chain's CDR3 is CASSPSGRGTDTQYF. The CDR3 region has the DNA TGTGCCAGCAGCCCTAGCGGGAGAGGCACAGATACGCAGTATTTT.